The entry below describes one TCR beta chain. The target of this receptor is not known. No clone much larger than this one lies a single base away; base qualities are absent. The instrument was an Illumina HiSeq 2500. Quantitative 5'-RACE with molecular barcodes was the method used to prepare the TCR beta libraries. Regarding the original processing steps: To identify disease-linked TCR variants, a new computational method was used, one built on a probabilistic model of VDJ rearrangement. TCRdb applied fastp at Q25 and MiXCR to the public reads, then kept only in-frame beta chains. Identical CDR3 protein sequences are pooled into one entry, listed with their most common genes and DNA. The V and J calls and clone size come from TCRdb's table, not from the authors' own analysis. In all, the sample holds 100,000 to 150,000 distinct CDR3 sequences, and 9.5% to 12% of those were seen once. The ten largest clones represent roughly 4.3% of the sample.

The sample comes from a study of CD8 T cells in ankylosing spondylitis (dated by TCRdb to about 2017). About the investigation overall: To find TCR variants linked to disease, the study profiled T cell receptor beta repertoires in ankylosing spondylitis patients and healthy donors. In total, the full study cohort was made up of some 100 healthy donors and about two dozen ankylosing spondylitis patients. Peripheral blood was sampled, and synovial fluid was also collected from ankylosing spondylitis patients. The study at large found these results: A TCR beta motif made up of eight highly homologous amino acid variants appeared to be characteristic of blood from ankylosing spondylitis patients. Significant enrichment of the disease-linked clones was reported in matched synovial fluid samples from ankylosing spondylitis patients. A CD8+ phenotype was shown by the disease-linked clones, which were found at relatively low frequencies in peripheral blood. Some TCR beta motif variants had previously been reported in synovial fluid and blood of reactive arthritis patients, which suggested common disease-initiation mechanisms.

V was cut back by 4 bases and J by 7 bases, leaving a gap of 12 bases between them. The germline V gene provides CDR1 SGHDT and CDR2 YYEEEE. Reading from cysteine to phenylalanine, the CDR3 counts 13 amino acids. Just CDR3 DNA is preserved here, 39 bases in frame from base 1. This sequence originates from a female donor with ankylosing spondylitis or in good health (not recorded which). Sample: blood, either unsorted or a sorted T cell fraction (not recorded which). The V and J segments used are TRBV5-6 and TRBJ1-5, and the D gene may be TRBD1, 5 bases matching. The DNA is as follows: TGTGCCAGCAGCAATGGGGGAGCGCAGCCCCAGCATTTT. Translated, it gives CASSNGGAQPQHF.